These 25 T cell receptor beta chains were all obtained from the same sample, sequenced in a study of coeliac disease. These receptors' antigens are unknown. Study-level results: Lower clonality than controls marked TRB and TRG repertoires from active celiac intraepithelial and lamina propria samples.

Assay: immunoSEQ multiplex PCR; the TCRdb copy retains only in-frame clones and omits some. The data contain about 3,000 clones, over 50% of them singletons. The sample consisted of intraepithelial lymphocytes from the gut. These receptors were taken from a man aged 50 to 60 with active celiac disease.

This chain links TRBV14 with TRBJ1-2; the match to TRBD1 covers 8 bases. The germline gives CDR1 SGHDN, CDR2 FVKESK. Unmatched junction bases numbered 2, after V lost 1 base and J lost 7 bases. CDR3 length: 13 residues. CDR3 sequence: CASSQAGGSGYTF. CDR3 sequence (DNA): TGTGCCAGCAGCCAAGCAGGGGGCAGTGGCTACACCTTC.

This clone is judged medium-sized (0.01 to 0.1%). The chain has TRBV4-3 and TRBJ2-3; the match to TRBD2 covers 10 bases. This CDR3 has 18 residues. The V gene end was trimmed by 2 bases and the J gene end by 0 bases; junction bases not matched to a gene: 8. Germline values: CDR1 LGHNA, CDR2 YSLEER. The chain's CDR3 is CASSQSGSGRASTDTQYF. In DNA, the CDR3 is TGCGCCAGCAGCCAATCGGGGAGCGGGAGGGCTAGCACAGATACGCAGTATTTT.

The chain links TRBV5-4 to TRBJ1-1; D is uncertain. CDR3 length: 13 residues. Germline values: CDR1 SGHNT, CDR2 YYREEE (reference sequence). V lost 0 bases, J lost 3 bases, and 6 bases lay in between. The DNA for the CDR3 is TGTGCCAGCAGCTTGGACAGTTACACTGAAGCTTTCTTT. Translating it yields CASSLDSYTEAFF.

The V and J genes are TRBV27 and TRBJ1-6; the D gene is possibly TRBD1 (5 bases). The CDR3 has 13 residues. V lost 3 bases and J lost 10, with 10 bases in between. Germline loops: CDR1 MNHEY, CDR2 SMNVEV (reference sequence). The CDR3 nucleotides read TGTGCCAGCAGTTTTGCAGGGCACTCACCCCTCCACTTT. Protein sequence: CASSFAGHSPLHF.

This clone was observed a few times. This chain connects TRBV30 to TRBJ1-2; 10 bases agree with TRBD1. The CDR3 runs to 16 residues. J lost 4 bases, V lost 2 bases, and 10 bases had no gene match. CDR1 and CDR2 (germline): GTSNPN, SVGIG (reference sequence). The CDR3 loop reads CAWSISGTGVSYGYTF. In DNA, the CDR3 is TGTGCCTGGAGTATTTCCGGGACAGGGGTTTCCTATGGCTACACCTTC. Together with reference TRBV30 and TRBJ1-2, the CDR3 gives the full variable domain: SQTIHQWPATLVQPVGSPLSLECTVEGTSNPNLYWYRQAAGRGLQLLFYSVGIGQISSEVPQNLSASRPQDRQFILSSKKLLLSDSGFYLCAWSISGTGVSYGYTFGSGTRLTVV.

The chain uses TRBV4-2 and TRBJ1-6; the D is unclear. Per the germline V gene, CDR1 is LGHNA and CDR2 is YNFKEQ. The germline V and J ends were trimmed by 4 bases and 2 bases, with 18 bases remaining between them. CDR3 length: 18 amino acids. The CDR3 nucleotides are TGTGCCAGCAGCCCTGGAAGATTCGGGGTAACCTATAATTCACCCCTCCACTTT. This encodes CASSPGRFGVTYNSPLHF.

This clone is large within its sample. The chain has TRBV4-1 and TRBJ2-1, with 12 positions matching TRBD2. Unmatched junction bases numbered 4, after V lost 5 bases and J lost 2 bases. Germline V gene data show CDR1 as MGHRA and CDR2 as YSYEKL. The CDR3 runs to 16 residues. The CDR3 nucleotides read TGCGCCAGCAGCACCCCTAGCGGGAGGGCCTACAATGAGCAGTTCTTC. Protein sequence: CASSTPSGRAYNEQFF.

CDR3 nucleotides: TGTGCCAGCAGCCCGGGACTAGCGATCCAAGAGACCCAGTACTTC. Translated: CASSPGLAIQETQYF. The J gene is TRBJ2-5, the V gene TRBV9; 10 bases match TRBD2. The germline CDR1 and CDR2 sequences are SGDLS and YYNGEE. This CDR3 has 15 amino acids. Unmatched junction bases numbered 4, after V lost 4 bases and J lost 1 base.

The chain carries TRBV10-1 and TRBJ2-2; 9 nucleotides match TRBD2. The CDR3 loop spans 15 amino acids. CDR1 and CDR2 from the germline V gene are WNHNN and SYGVQD (reference sequence). J was trimmed by 4 bases and V by 3 bases; bases with no gene match: 3. CDR3 loop: CASSDPAGGTGELFF. The CDR3 DNA is TGCGCCAGCAGTGACCCAGCGGGAGGCACCGGGGAGCTGTTTTTT.

V gene TRBV28 combines with J gene TRBJ2-3; 9 bases agree with TRBD2. This CDR3 contains 16 residues. Germline trimming cut 5 bases from V and 6 bases from J; bases unmatched to any gene: 12. Germline V CDR1 and CDR2: MDHEN, SYDVKM. CDR3: CASSARRGGSRDTQYF. The CDR3 nucleotides read TGTGCCAGCAGTGCAAGGCGGGGGGGCTCCCGGGATACGCAGTATTTT.

The J gene is TRBJ2-1, the V gene TRBV21-1; the D call TRBD2 from the table was never checked on the DNA. TRBV21-1 constitutes a pseudogene. The CDR3 extends over 17 amino acids. CDR3 DNA: TGTGCCAGCAGAAGCACGATAGCACACCATTCCGACAATGAGCAGTTCTTC. It codes for CASRSTIAHHSDNEQFF.

This clone is judged large. The rearrangement uses TRBV5-4 and TRBJ2-1; D perhaps matches TRBD2 (7 bases). Trimming removed 2 bases from V and 10 bases from J, with 13 bases in between. The CDR3 extends over 13 amino acids. The germline gives CDR1 SGHNT, CDR2 YYREEE (reference sequence). CDR3 residues: CASSLGGADEQFF. CDR3 bases: TGTGCCAGCAGCTTAGGGGGGGCGGACGAGCAGTTCTTC.

This chain connects TRBV7-9 to TRBJ2-1; TRBD1 matches 11 bases. The CDR3 is made up of 13 amino acids. V was pared by 5 bases and J by 9 bases, with 3 bases of the junction left unmatched. Looked up from germline, CDR1 is SEHNR and CDR2 is FQNEAQ (reference sequence). As DNA, the CDR3 is TGTGCCAGCAGCCCGGGACAGGGGGTTGAGCAGTTCTTC. Its translation is CASSPGQGVEQFF.

The gene calls are TRBV4-3 and TRBJ2-1; 7 positions match TRBD1. The CDR3 loop spans 14 amino acids. The germline CDR1 and CDR2 sequences are LGHNA and YSLEER. V was pared by 1 base and J by 5 bases, with 2 bases of the junction left unmatched. CDR3 region: CASSQAQGDNEQFF. Here the CDR3 DNA reads TGCGCCAGCAGCCAAGCGCAGGGGGACAATGAGCAGTTCTTC.

The gene calls are TRBV30 and TRBJ1-6; 10 nucleotides line up with TRBD1. The CDR3 sequence is 16 residues long. The germline gives CDR1 GTSNPN, CDR2 SVGIG (reference sequence). The ends lost 4 bases at V and 6 bases at J; junction bases unmatched: 9. CDR3 loop: CAWTRDRGAPNSPLHF. CDR3 coding DNA: TGTGCCTGGACCCGGGACAGGGGAGCCCCTAATTCACCCCTCCACTTT.

The chain links TRBV5-1 to TRBJ2-1; TRBD2 is a possible D gene (5 bases). The ends were cut back, 4 bases at V and 2 bases at J, with 10 bases in the middle. Germline values: CDR1 SGHRS, CDR2 YFSETQ. The CDR3 sequence is 14 residues long. The CDR3 region has the DNA TGCGCCAGCAGCCCCGGGGAAACCTACAATGAGCAGTTCTTC. This codes for CASSPGETYNEQFF.

The CDR3 coding sequence is TGTGCCAGCAGTCCAGGGACTAGCGGCTACAATGAGCAGTTCTTC. It codes for CASSPGTSGYNEQFF. The chain recombines TRBV28 with TRBJ2-1; 11 bases line up with TRBD2. Trimming took 5 bases from V and 3 from J; bases not matched to a gene: 3. CDR3 length: 15 amino acids. CDR1 and CDR2 from the germline V gene are MDHEN and SYDVKM.

The chain carries TRBV19 and TRBJ2-7; TRBD2 is a possible D gene (6 bases). Trimming shortened V by 1 base and J by 4 bases, and 14 bases separated the two germline ends. Per the germline V gene, CDR1 is LNHDA and CDR2 is SQIVND (reference sequence). CDR3 length: 15 amino acids. The CDR3 protein is CASSIGPGTGYEQYV. The DNA for the CDR3 is TGTGCCAGTAGTATAGGACCGGGGACTGGGTACGAGCAGTACGTC.

The chain employs TRBV7-2 and TRBJ1-2, with unresolved D. Trimming left V 0 bases short and J 3 bases short, with 11 bases between. In germline, CDR1 is SGHTA, CDR2 FQGNSA. The CDR3 contains 15 residues. The CDR3 loop is CASSLAGRSDYGYTF. The DNA for the CDR3 is TGTGCCAGCAGCTTAGCGGGCAGGTCCGACTATGGCTACACCTTC.

By share of the sample, this clone is medium-sized. The chain is built from TRBV11-3 and TRBJ2-7; weak D call: TRBD2 (5 bases). Germline lookup yields CDR1 SGHNT and CDR2 YENEEA. V gave up 4 bases and J gave up 2 bases, with 21 bases separating them. The CDR3 contains 17 residues. Here the CDR3 DNA reads TGTGCCAGCAGCTGTCCCTTCTGGGCTCGGGGTCCCTACGAGCAGTACGTC. Its protein is CASSCPFWARGPYEQYV.

The chain has TRBV19 and TRBJ1-3; 7 positions match TRBD1. The germline V gene has CDR1 LNHDA and CDR2 SQIVND (reference sequence). J lost 4 bases, V lost 5 bases, and 5 bases had no gene match. The CDR3 spans 14 residues. CDR3 bases: TGTGCCAGTAGTGACAGGGTCTACGGAAACACCATATATTTT. The encoded protein is CASSDRVYGNTIYF.

The sample holds one count of this clone. V gene TRBV25-1 combines with J gene TRBJ1-3, with a tentative D call TRBD1 (5 bases). CDR1 and CDR2 (germline): MGHDK, SYGVNS. The V and J ends lost 4 bases and 4 bases respectively, with 14 bases between them. The CDR3 has 15 residues. CDR3 DNA sequence: TGTGCCAGCAGTGGGCAGGGACTATGGGGAAACACCATATATTTT. Translated, it gives CASSGQGLWGNTIYF.

J is TRBJ2-7 and V is TRBV28; the D gene is possibly TRBD2 (6 bases). V shed 6 bases and J shed 4 bases, with 19 bases lying between them. The CDR3 has 15 residues. The V gene's germline CDR1 is MDHEN and CDR2 SYDVKM. The CDR3: CASRPGGPISYEQYV. In DNA, the CDR3 is TGTGCCAGCAGGCCAGGAGGGCCAATCTCGTACGAGCAGTACGTC.

This clone was recorded a few times. The chain has TRBV27 and TRBJ2-5; the D is unclear. Per the germline V gene, CDR1 is MNHEY and CDR2 is SMNVEV (reference sequence). Trimming took 3 bases from V and 3 from J, leaving 8 bases between them. This CDR3 is 13 amino acids long. The DNA for the CDR3 is TGTGCCAGCAGTTTGTACAAAAAAGAGACCCAGTACTTC. Amino acids: CASSLYKKETQYF.

The chain is built from TRBV5-6 and TRBJ2-7; TRBD2 aligns across 7 bases. This CDR3 is built from 14 residues. The germline V gene encodes CDR1 SGHDT and CDR2 YYEEEE. V lost 0 bases, J lost 2 bases, and 2 bases stayed unmatched. In DNA, the CDR3 is TGTGCCAGCAGCTTGGTACGGGGGGCCTACGAGCAGTACGTC. Translating it yields CASSLVRGAYEQYV.